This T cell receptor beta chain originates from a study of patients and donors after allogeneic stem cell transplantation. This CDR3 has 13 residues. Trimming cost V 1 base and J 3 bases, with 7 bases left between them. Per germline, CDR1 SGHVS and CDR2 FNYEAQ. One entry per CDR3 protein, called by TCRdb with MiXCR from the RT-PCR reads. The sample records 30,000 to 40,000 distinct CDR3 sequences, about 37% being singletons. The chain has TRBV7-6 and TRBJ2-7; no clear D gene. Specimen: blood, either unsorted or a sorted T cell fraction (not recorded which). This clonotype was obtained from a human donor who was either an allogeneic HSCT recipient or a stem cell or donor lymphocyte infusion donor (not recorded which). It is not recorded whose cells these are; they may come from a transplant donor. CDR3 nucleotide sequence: TGTGCCAGCAGCTTAGGAGAAGGCTACGAGCAGTACGTC. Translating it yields CASSLGEGYEQYV.